This entry features one T cell receptor beta chain sequence. What it binds is not known. The V gene's germline CDR1 is SGHRS and CDR2 YFSETQ. Trimming removed 1 base at V and 6 bases at J, with 8 bases between. This CDR3 has 13 residues. From the reads, TCRdb called clonotypes with MiXCR, one entry per CDR3 protein. The sample shows some 800,000 distinct CDR3 sequences, approximately 32% of them seen only once. The sample originates from a study of T cell repertoires in cytomegalovirus infection. The chain links TRBV5-1 to TRBJ1-5, with D unclear. The sample here was cultured CD8+ T cells from PBMCs, taken from culture after CMV antigen stimulation. This TCR came from a human donor in good health (CMV status not recorded). Some clones in this sample may be carry-over from other donors' samples. CDR3 protein: CASSLPPGQPQHF. CDR3 DNA: TGCGCCAGCAGCTTGCCGCCTGGTCAGCCCCAGCATTTT. Filled out from reference TRBV5-1 and TRBJ1-5, the complete variable domain reads KAGVTQTPRYLIKTRGQQVTLSCSPISGHRSVSWYQQTPGQGLQFLFEYFSETQRNKGNFPGRFSGRQFSNSRSEMNVSTLELGDSALYLCASSLPPGQPQHFGDGTRLSIL.